One and the same sample provided the 27 T cell receptor beta chains below, sequenced in a study of CD8 T cells in Susac syndrome (dated by TCRdb to about 2019). The library was prepared using the immunoSEQ multiplex PCR assay. RNA was extracted using the RNeasy kit, and about 0.45 to 1 ug of the RNA was reverse transcribed with random hexamers. The public sequencing data were trimmed at Q25 with fastp and processed into clonotypes with MiXCR by TCRdb, which kept only in-frame beta chains. Identical CDR3 proteins give one entry, which carries the most common genes and DNA. Recorded for this sample are approximately 130,000 distinct CDR3 sequences; around nine tenths of them occurred a single time. The ten largest clones add up to around 0.25% of the sample. Material: CD8+ T cells from PBMCs. The receptors derive from a human donor with multiple sclerosis.

V is TRBV27 and J is TRBJ1-3, with 7 bases matching TRBD1. The trim removed 3 bases at V and 2 bases at J, leaving 4 bases unmatched. This CDR3 is 15 amino acids long. Germline V gene sequence: CDR1 MNHEY, CDR2 SMNVEV (reference sequence). The CDR3 sequence is CASSLQGDPGNTIYF. The CDR3 DNA reads as TGTGCCAGCAGTTTGCAGGGGGACCCTGGAAACACCATATATTTT.

V and J are TRBV12-3 or TRBV12-4 and TRBJ2-7; no reliable D call. Trimming shortened V by 3 bases and J by 1 base, and 10 bases separated the two germline ends. The CDR3 extends over 14 amino acids. CDR3 in amino acids: CASSLVGASYEQYF. The CDR3 DNA follows: TGTGCCAGCAGTTTGGTAGGTGCATCCTACGAGCAGTACTTC.

This clonotype was observed a few times. The rearrangement uses TRBV27 and TRBJ2-7; D is perhaps TRBD1 (5 bases). CDR3 length equals 13 residues. The V end lost 10 bases, the J end lost 0 bases, and 13 bases lay between the germline ends. Germline CDR1 is MNHEY and CDR2 is SMNVEV (reference sequence). The DNA of the CDR3 is TGTGCCACCTCGACAGCGAGCTCCTACGAGCAGTACTTC. Translated, it gives CATSTASSYEQYF.

This clonotype is a singleton in its sample. The V call is TRBV29-1, the J call TRBJ2-3; 8 bases align to TRBD1. The V gene end was trimmed by 7 bases and the J gene end by 5 bases; junction bases not matched to a gene: 14. Germline V gene lookup returns CDR1 SQVTM and CDR2 ANQGSEA. There are 15 residues in the CDR3. The CDR3 is CSAPGQGGPEDTQYF. The DNA of the CDR3 is TGCAGCGCTCCCGGACAGGGTGGCCCCGAAGATACGCAGTATTTT.

The rearrangement joins TRBV4-1 to TRBJ2-5; TRBD2 matches 8 bases. J gave up 1 base and V 4 bases, and 5 bases lay outside the gene matches. This CDR3 region has 15 residues. Germline CDR1 reads MGHRA; CDR2 reads YSYEKL. The CDR3 loop reads CASSPRAGGQETQYF. CDR3 nucleotide sequence: TGCGCCAGCAGCCCTCGGGCGGGAGGCCAAGAGACCCAGTACTTC.

This chain uses TRBV6-1 with TRBJ2-7; unclear D gene. V gave up 6 bases and J gave up 3 bases, with 6 bases separating them. Germline CDR1 is MNHNS and CDR2 is SASEGT. CDR3 length: 11 amino acids. CDR3 amino acids: CASRVYYEQYF. CDR3 DNA sequence: TGTGCCAGCAGGGTCTACTACGAGCAGTACTTC.

This clonotype was detected only once. This sequence joins TRBV29-1 and TRBJ1-1; D is undetermined. CDR3 length equals 14 residues. The V end lost 1 base, the J end lost 3 bases, and 12 bases lay between the germline ends. Germline values: CDR1 SQVTM, CDR2 ANQGSEA. CDR3 in amino acids: CSVEGPIRDTEAFF. CDR3 nucleotide sequence: TGCAGCGTTGAAGGGCCTATTCGGGACACTGAAGCTTTCTTT.

The J gene is TRBJ2-1, the V gene TRBV12-3 or TRBV12-4; D call uncertain. Trimming left V 9 bases short and J 7 bases short, with 13 bases between. This CDR3 is 12 amino acids long. CDR3: CASSPVLNEQFF. The CDR3 nucleotides are TGTGCCAGTAGCCCGGTTTTAAATGAGCAGTTCTTC.

The rearrangement joins TRBV3-1 to TRBJ2-3; 7 nucleotides align to TRBD2. This CDR3 comprises 15 residues. V lost 4 bases to trimming and J lost 0 bases; unmatched junction nucleotides: 4. Germline V CDR1 and CDR2: LGHDT, YNNKEL (reference sequence). CDR3 protein: CASSRKAGSTDTQYF. The CDR3, as DNA: TGTGCCAGCAGCCGGAAAGCGGGAAGCACAGATACGCAGTATTTT.

The rearrangement links TRBV27 to TRBJ2-2, with 9 bases aligning to TRBD2. Unmatched junction bases numbered 9, after V lost 6 bases and J lost 7 bases. From germline, CDR1 is MNHEY and CDR2 SMNVEV (reference sequence). CDR3 length equals 15 residues. This CDR3 is CASSLWVAGVGELFF. The CDR3 nucleotides read TGTGCCAGCAGCCTTTGGGTAGCGGGGGTCGGGGAGCTGTTTTTT.

This clonotype came up a few times. V is TRBV20-1 and J is TRBJ2-3; D tentatively fits TRBD1 or TRBD2 (5 bases each). The CDR3 is 14 amino acids. V lost 0 bases and J lost 0, with 7 bases in between. CDR1 is DFQATT and CDR2 is SNEGSKA in the germline V gene (reference sequence). CDR3 loop: CSARDRDSTDTQYF. CDR3 DNA: TGCAGTGCTAGAGATCGGGACAGCACAGATACGCAGTATTTT.

The chain links TRBV5-4 to TRBJ2-7; D remains unclear. The V end lost 4 bases, the J end lost 6 bases, and 20 bases lay between the germline ends. Germline V gives CDR1 SGHNT, CDR2 YYREEE (reference sequence). The CDR3 length is 15 residues. The CDR3: CASSPVGAPIGEQYF. Written as DNA, the CDR3 is TGTGCCAGCAGCCCCGTGGGCGCGCCGATCGGCGAGCAGTACTTC.

J is TRBJ2-1 and V is TRBV7-9; TRBD2 aligns across 11 bases. The CDR3 is made up of 15 amino acids. V dropped 5 bases and J dropped 4; count of bases not matched to a gene: 4. CDR1 is SEHNR, CDR2 FQNEAQ, per germline (reference sequence). The CDR3 here is CASSVIAGGYNEQFF. The CDR3 DNA reads TGTGCCAGCAGCGTAATAGCGGGAGGGTACAATGAGCAGTTCTTC.

The chain joins TRBV29-1 to TRBJ2-2, with D uncertain. Trimming took off 4 bases at V and 6 bases at J, with 6 bases between the two ends. This CDR3 has 11 residues. Germline V gives CDR1 SQVTM, CDR2 ANQGSEA. The CDR3 here is CSVAPSGELFF. As DNA, the CDR3 is TGCAGCGTTGCCCCGTCCGGGGAGCTGTTTTTT.

The chain employs TRBV4-2 and TRBJ2-6, with D perhaps TRBD2 (6 bases). CDR1 is LGHNA, CDR2 YNFKEQ, per germline. Deletions cut 0 bases from V and 0 bases from J, with 9 bases between. This CDR3 has 17 residues. The CDR3 sequence is CASSQDGDSSGANVLTF. CDR3 nucleotides: TGTGCCAGCAGCCAAGATGGGGACTCCTCTGGGGCCAACGTCCTGACTTTC.

The chain carries TRBV9 and TRBJ2-5; TRBD2 might be the D (5 bases). Per germline, CDR1 SGDLS and CDR2 YYNGEE. Between the trimmed V and J ends, which lost 0 bases and 5 bases, there was a span of 14 bases. The CDR3 extends over 15 amino acids. This CDR3 is CASSVETTQWETQYF. Written as DNA, the CDR3 is TGTGCCAGCAGCGTAGAGACTACACAGTGGGAGACCCAGTACTTC. The complete variable domain, with remaining parts taken from reference TRBV9 and TRBJ2-5, reads DSGVTQTPKHLITATGQRVTLRCSPRSGDLSVYWYQQSLDQGLQFLIQYYNGEERAKGNILERFSAQQFPDLHSELNLSSLELGDSALYFCASSVETTQWETQYFGPGTRLLVL.

The rearrangement links TRBV10-3 to TRBJ2-2; D may correspond to TRBD1 or TRBD2 (5 bases each). The CDR3 contains 15 residues. V lost 6 bases, J lost 5 bases, and 16 bases lay in between. CDR1 and CDR2 (germline): ENHRY, SYGVKD. The DNA for the CDR3 is TGTGCCATCAGAACGACAGTCGAGGGGACCGGGGAGCTGTTTTTT. Residues: CAIRTTVEGTGELFF.

The genes are TRBV3-1 and TRBJ2-7; no clear D. Trimming took 6 bases from V and 0 from J, leaving 18 bases between them. Germline CDR1 is LGHDT and CDR2 is YNNKEL (reference sequence). This CDR3 region has 16 residues. CDR3 protein: CASSLISGLSSYEQYF. The CDR3 nucleotides read TGTGCCAGCAGTCTTATCTCGGGCCTTTCCTCCTACGAGCAGTACTTC.

The chain joins TRBV29-1 to TRBJ2-2, with unresolved D. Trimming left V 7 bases short and J 4 bases short, with 10 bases between. The germline gives CDR1 SQVTM, CDR2 ANQGSEA. The CDR3 sequence is 12 residues long. The chain's CDR3 is CSAVDATGELFF. CDR3 nucleotide sequence: TGCAGCGCAGTGGACGCCACCGGGGAGCTGTTTTTT.

J is TRBJ2-1 and V is TRBV28; no definite D call. The CDR3 sequence is 11 residues long. The V gene lost 8 bases and the J gene lost 3 bases, with 5 bases spanning the gap. Germline CDR1 and CDR2: MDHEN and SYDVKM. CDR3 amino acids: CASSDYNEQFF. CDR3 in DNA: TGTGCCAGCTCGGACTACAATGAGCAGTTCTTC.

The J gene is TRBJ2-2, the V gene TRBV24-1; possibly TRBD1 for D (5 bases). Trimming pared 4 bases from V and 4 bases from J, leaving 18 bases between. This CDR3 contains 17 residues. Looked up from germline, CDR1 is KGHDR and CDR2 is SFDVKD. DNA for the CDR3: TGTGCCACCAGTGACCATGACCGAGGAAGGGGCACCGGGGAGCTGTTTTTT. The encoded protein is CATSDHDRGRGTGELFF.

This rearrangement joins TRBV20-1 to TRBJ2-2, with D perhaps matching TRBD1 (6 bases). The germline V gene has CDR1 DFQATT and CDR2 SNEGSKA (reference sequence). The CDR3 length is 15 residues. Trimming removed 6 bases from V and 5 bases from J, with 19 bases in between. The CDR3 DNA follows: TGCAGTGCAACCACCGAGACAGGACCTACCGGGGAGCTGTTTTTT. This codes for CSATTETGPTGELFF.

This chain joins TRBV6-5 and TRBJ2-1; D is possibly TRBD1 or TRBD2 (5 bases each). Germline values: CDR1 MNHEY, CDR2 SVGAGI. Trimming shortened V by 8 bases and J by 8 bases, and 19 bases separated the two germline ends. The CDR3 is made up of 14 amino acids. CDR3 region: CASSTGAGIHEQFF. The CDR3 DNA sequence: TGTGCCAGCTCGACCGGGGCAGGGATCCATGAGCAGTTCTTC.

The gene calls are TRBV29-1 and TRBJ2-1; 13 nucleotides agree with TRBD2. CDR1 and CDR2 (germline): SQVTM, ANQGSEA. The ends lost 1 base at V and 8 bases at J; junction bases unmatched: 5. The CDR3 runs to 15 residues. The CDR3 sequence is CSVEGTSGSNDEQFF. CDR3 sequence (DNA): TGCAGCGTTGAAGGGACTAGCGGGAGTAACGATGAGCAGTTCTTC.

This sequence joins TRBV2 and TRBJ2-7, with D perhaps TRBD2 (7 bases). This CDR3 spans 12 amino acids. Germline-derived CDR1 and CDR2 are SNHLY and FYNNEI. The V end was cut by 4 bases, the J end by 5 bases, with 9 bases between. The CDR3 region has the DNA TGTGCCAGCAGTGGGGAGGGGGACGAGCAGTACTTC. Protein product: CASSGEGDEQYF.

The CDR3 region is CASSLTVSGSYGYTF. Written as DNA, the CDR3 is TGTGCCAGCAGCTTAACTGTGTCCGGGTCGTATGGCTACACCTTC. The chain combines TRBV7-8 with TRBJ1-2, with D unclear. This CDR3 is 15 amino acids long. CDR1 is SGHVS, CDR2 FQNEAQ, per germline. Trimming removed 2 bases from V and 5 bases from J, with 15 bases in between.

V and J are TRBV7-8 and TRBJ2-7, with a tentative D call TRBD1 (6 bases). The length of the CDR3 is 15 residues. CDR1 and CDR2 (germline): SGHVS, FQNEAQ. V dropped 5 bases and J dropped 5 bases, with 19 bases sitting between them. CDR3 amino acids: CASSRTQGEIDEQYF. CDR3 nucleotide sequence: TGTGCCAGCAGCAGAACACAGGGAGAAATCGACGAGCAGTACTTC.